This TCR beta chain was sequenced for a study of blood T cell repertoires in COVID-19. About the research overall: Sample material is recorded as cDNA or gDNA derived from T cells, B-cell-depleted T cells, or PBMCs.

In the original analysis: Using reference gene primer amplification, nucleated cell counts were estimated. Generated by immunoSEQ multiplex PCR, the TCRdb table keeps only in-frame clones and is missing some. Clone size and the V and J calls come from that table; the DNA yielded D and trimming. This sample has 75,000 to 90,000 clones, with more than 75% found just once. The CDR3 extends over 14 amino acids. The germline V gene has CDR1 SGHKS and CDR2 YYEKEE (reference sequence). With 4 bases clipped from V and 7 bases from J, the junction kept 8 bases outside the gene matches. This TCR came from a human donor in a cohort sampled during active COVID-19. The chain combines TRBV5-5 with TRBJ1-2; TRBD1 agrees at 9 bases. The specimen sequenced was peripheral blood. This CDR3 reads CASSVTGGEAGYTF. The CDR3 region has the DNA TGTGCCAGCAGCGTGACAGGGGGTGAAGCTGGCTACACCTTC.